The clone carrying this TCR beta chain came up many times. The data originate from a study of T cells in Graves' hyperthyroidism and ophthalmopathy. Study-wide context: Pretreatment peripheral blood was obtained at initial diagnosis.

There were TCR beta CDR3 regions amplified from RNA transcripts. First-round RT-PCR with HTBI primers amplified the TCR CDR3 region. MiXCR, applied by TCRdb to the multiplex PCR reads, yields one record per CDR3 protein. The repertoire consists of about 560,000 distinct CDR3 sequences, with 15% to 19% occurring once and the leading ten covering under 7.5%. The germline V gene encodes CDR1 SGHDN and CDR2 FVKESK. The V and J ends lost 1 base and 2 bases respectively, with 10 bases between them. CDR3 size: 15 residues. Disease duration under 2 months; hyperthyroidism patients were aged 18 to 65. Based on clinical symptoms, serum thyroxine and TRAb, thyroid ultrasound and orbital computed tomography, diagnoses were reached.

The source material was blood. The gene calls are TRBV14 and TRBJ2-3, with D maybe TRBD2 (6 bases). This receptor was identified in a woman aged 25 to 39 with Graves' hyperthyroidism. The chain's CDR3 is CASSQGTIPTDTQYF. In nucleotides, the CDR3 is TGTGCCAGCAGCCAAGGGACTATTCCCACAGATACGCAGTATTTT.